This T cell receptor beta chain is from a study of T cell repertoires in cytomegalovirus infection. Study information: Selected CMV epitopes included recently identified HLA-C-restricted ones as well as well-studied HLA-B-restricted ones.

This CDR3 region has 18 residues. Germline CDR1 and CDR2: DFQATT and SNEGSKA (reference sequence). V trimming: 3 bases; J trimming: 0 bases; junction bases outside the gene matches: 12. Worth noting for this clonotype: The antigen is not known.

In TCRdb, the reads were re-called with MiXCR into one record per CDR3 protein. In the table there are some 500,000 distinct CDR3 sequences, over 35% of which are singletons. The starting material was cultured PBMCs, obtained from culture after CMV antigen stimulation. This sequence originates from a human donor in good health (CMV status not recorded). Some clones in this sample may be carry-over from other donors' samples. J is TRBJ2-1 and V is TRBV20-1, with 9 positions matching TRBD2. CDR3: CSASPAGGQGSSYNEQFF. The DNA of the CDR3 is TGCAGTGCTAGCCCAGCGGGGGGCCAAGGTAGCTCCTACAATGAGCAGTTCTTC.